This T cell receptor (beta chain) was profiled in a study of prognosis after radiotherapy for stage I lung cancer. Germline values: CDR1 MNHNS, CDR2 SASEGT. The V end lost 8 bases, the J end lost 3 bases, and 13 bases lay between the germline ends. This CDR3 is built from 13 residues. This clonotype was seen a few times. A much larger clone sits a single nucleotide away, making a read error possible. The missing conserved phenylalanine or tryptophan at the end of this CDR3 makes a read error likely. Genomic DNA yielded TCR beta CDR3, amplified by two-round multiplex PCR. Initially, in first-round PCR, primers specific to each TRBV and TRBJ gene were used. One entry per CDR3 protein, called by TCRdb with MiXCR from the multiplex PCR reads. The top ten clones hold around 6.8% of a sample with some 56,000 distinct CDR3 sequences, more than 20% of them seen once.

The clonotype was recovered from a donor aged 50 or older with non-small cell lung cancer. The input for sequencing was PBMCs, taken before or after stereotactic body radiation therapy (not recorded which). This rearrangement joins TRBV6-1 to TRBJ1-1; perhaps TRBD1 as D (5 bases). The CDR3 here is CASSLVGDTEAFL. As DNA, the CDR3 is TGTGCCAGCTCCTTAGTGGGGGACACTGAAGCTTTCCTT.